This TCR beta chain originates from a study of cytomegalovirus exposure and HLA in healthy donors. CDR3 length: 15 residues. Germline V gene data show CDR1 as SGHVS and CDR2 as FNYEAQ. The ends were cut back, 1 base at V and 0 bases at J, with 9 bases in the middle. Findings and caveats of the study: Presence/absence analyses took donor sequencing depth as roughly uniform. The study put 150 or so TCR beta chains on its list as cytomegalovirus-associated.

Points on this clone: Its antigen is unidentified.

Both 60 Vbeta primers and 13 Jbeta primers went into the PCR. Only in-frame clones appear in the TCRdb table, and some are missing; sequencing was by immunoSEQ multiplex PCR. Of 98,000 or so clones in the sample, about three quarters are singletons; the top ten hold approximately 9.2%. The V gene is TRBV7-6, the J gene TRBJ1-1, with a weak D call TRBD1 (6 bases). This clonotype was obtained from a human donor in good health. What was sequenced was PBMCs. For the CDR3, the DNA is TGTGCCAGCAGCTTAGTAGGGGGATTGAACACTGAAGCTTTCTTT. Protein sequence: CASSLVGGLNTEAFF.